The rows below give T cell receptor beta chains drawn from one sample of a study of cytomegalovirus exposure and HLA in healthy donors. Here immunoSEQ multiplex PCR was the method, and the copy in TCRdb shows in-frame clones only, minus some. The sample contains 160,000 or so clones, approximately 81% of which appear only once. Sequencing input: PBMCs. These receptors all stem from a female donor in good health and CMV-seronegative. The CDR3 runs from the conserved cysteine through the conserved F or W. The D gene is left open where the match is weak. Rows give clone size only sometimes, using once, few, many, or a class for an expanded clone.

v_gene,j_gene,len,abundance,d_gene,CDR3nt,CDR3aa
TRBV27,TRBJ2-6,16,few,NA,TGTGCCAGCAGTCCCCGTCTGGGGCATGGGGCCAACGTCCTGACTTTC,CASSPRLGHGANVLTF
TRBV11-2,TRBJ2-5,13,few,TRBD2,TGTGCCAGCAGCTTAGAGGGGGGGAAGACCCAGTACTTC,CASSLEGGKTQYF
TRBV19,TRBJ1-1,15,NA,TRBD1,TGTGCCAGTAGTCTAGGACAGGGGGCTAACACTGAAGCTTTCTTT,CASSLGQGANTEAFF
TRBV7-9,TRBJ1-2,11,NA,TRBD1,TGTGCCAGCAGTTACAGGGGGGGCTACACCTTC,CASSYRGGYTF
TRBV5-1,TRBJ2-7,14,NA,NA,TGCGCCAGCAGCGAGGACGTAGGGGACTACGAGCAGTACTTC,CASSEDVGDYEQYF
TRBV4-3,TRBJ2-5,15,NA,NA,TGCGCCAGCAGCCTTTCCGGCGGGGGCGCGGAGACCCAGTACTTC,CASSLSGGGAETQYF
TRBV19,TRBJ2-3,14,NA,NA,TGTGCCAGTAGTAGGGTCGTAGGAGGAGATACGCAGTATTTT,CASSRVVGGDTQYF
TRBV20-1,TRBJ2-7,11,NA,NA,TGCAGTCCCAGGGTAAGCTACGAGCAGTACTTC,CSPRVSYEQYF
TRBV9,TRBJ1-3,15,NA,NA,TGTGCCAGCAGCGCCACAGGCTTCTCTGGAAACACCATATATTTT,CASSATGFSGNTIYF
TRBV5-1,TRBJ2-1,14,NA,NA,TGCGCCAGCAGCCCCGCCCCGGGGAACAATGAGCAGTTCTTC,CASSPAPGNNEQFF
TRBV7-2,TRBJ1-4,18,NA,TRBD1,TGTGCCAGCAGCCCCGGGACAGGGGTGGGTCGGGCTAATGAAAAACTGTTTTTT,CASSPGTGVGRANEKLFF
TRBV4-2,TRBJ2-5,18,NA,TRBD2,TGTGCCAGCAGCCAAAAAGGCGGCGGGGGAGGGAGTCAAGAGACCCAGTACTTC,CASSQKGGGGGSQETQYF
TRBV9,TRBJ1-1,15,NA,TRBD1,TGTGCCAGCAGCGTAGGGACAGGGGCATCCACTGAAGCTTTCTTT,CASSVGTGASTEAFF
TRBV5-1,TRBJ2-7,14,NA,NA,TGCGCCAGCAGCTTGCCGTCATCGGGCGGGGAGCAGTACTTC,CASSLPSSGGEQYF
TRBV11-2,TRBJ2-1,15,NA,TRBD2,TGTGCCAGCAGCCAGGGGACTAGCGGGAGGACTGAGCAGTTCTTC,CASSQGTSGRTEQFF
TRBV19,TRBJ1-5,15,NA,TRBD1,TGTGCCAGTAGCCCTTACAGGGGGAACGGGCAGCCCCAGCATTTT,CASSPYRGNGQPQHF
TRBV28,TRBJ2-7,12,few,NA,TGTGCCAGCAGTCCCCGGGGCTACGAGCAGTACTTC,CASSPRGYEQYF